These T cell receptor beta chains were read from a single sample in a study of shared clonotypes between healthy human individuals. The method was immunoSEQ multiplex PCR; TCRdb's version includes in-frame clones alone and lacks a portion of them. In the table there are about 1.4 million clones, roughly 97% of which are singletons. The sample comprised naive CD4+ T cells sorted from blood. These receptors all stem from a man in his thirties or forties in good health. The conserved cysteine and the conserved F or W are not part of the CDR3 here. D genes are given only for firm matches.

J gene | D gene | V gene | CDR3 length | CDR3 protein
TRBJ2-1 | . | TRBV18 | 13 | ASSLGRTISNEQF
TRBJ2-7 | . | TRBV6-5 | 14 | ASSYSRGEGLYEQY
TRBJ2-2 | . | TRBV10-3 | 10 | AISDEVGELF
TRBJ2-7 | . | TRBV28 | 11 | ASSLLGAYEQY
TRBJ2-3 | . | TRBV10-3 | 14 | ATKGNRDNSTDTQY
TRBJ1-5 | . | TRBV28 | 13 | ASSLRNPLNQPQH
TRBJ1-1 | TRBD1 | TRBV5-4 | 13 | ASSFATGRNTEAF
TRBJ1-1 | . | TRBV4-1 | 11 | ASSETGRTEAF
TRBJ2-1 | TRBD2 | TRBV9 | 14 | ASSALLAGGENEQF
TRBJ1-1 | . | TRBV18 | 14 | ASSQNLGTLDTEAF
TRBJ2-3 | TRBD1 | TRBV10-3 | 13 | AISESVRGSDTQY
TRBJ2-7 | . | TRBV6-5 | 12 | ASSYSINLREQY
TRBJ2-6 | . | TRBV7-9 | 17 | ASSSGAVPSRSGANVLT
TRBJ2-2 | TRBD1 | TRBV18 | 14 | ASSQAGTGLTGELF
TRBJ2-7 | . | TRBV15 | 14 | ATSRDNLRVAYEQY
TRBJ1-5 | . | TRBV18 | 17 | ASSPRNPTGREGNQPQH
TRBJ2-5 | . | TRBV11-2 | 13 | ASSLDSGYQETQY
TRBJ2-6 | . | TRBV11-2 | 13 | ASSLFPPGANVLT
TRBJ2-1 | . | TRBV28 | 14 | ASSPLGSQSYNEQF
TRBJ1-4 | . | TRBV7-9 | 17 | ASSFTNLPFGTFNEKLF
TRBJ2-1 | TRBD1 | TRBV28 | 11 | ASRGTGYNEQF
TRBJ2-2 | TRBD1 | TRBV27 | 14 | ASSFRDRANTGELF
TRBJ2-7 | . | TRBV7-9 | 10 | ASSPGPLEQY
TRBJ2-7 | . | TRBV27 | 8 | AARGGEQY
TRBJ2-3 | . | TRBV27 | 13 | ASTLRAANTDTQY
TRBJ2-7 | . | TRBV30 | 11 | AWSVKRGYEQY